This TCR beta chain was identified in a study of T cell responses to AZD1222 COVID-19 vaccine. Overall study: Investigators merged groups given second doses at roughly 4 or roughly 12 weeks.

Trimming took off 2 bases at V and 4 bases at J, with 18 bases between the two ends. This CDR3 region has 17 residues. The germline CDR1 and CDR2 sequences are KGHSH and LQKENI. TCRdb's copy holds only in-frame clones and misses some; the assay was immunoSEQ multiplex PCR. The sample records about 170,000 clones, roughly 89% being singletons. General study points: Recipients of AZD1222 seropositive at baseline numbered only 6 or 7. In a largely white British group with more females than males, clonal diversity was possibly underestimated. The study reported that nearly half of spike-specific TCRs target unmutated variant regions.

With regard to this clone: Its target is unknown.

This TCR came from an adult in good health. The material sequenced was peripheral blood, taken on day 0 of AZD1222 vaccination. The chain recombines TRBV18 with TRBJ1-5; a possible D gene is TRBD1 (6 bases). The CDR3 is CASSPSSTGGGNQPQHF. As DNA, the CDR3 is TGTGCCAGCTCACCATCCAGTACGGGGGGCGGTAATCAGCCCCAGCATTTT.